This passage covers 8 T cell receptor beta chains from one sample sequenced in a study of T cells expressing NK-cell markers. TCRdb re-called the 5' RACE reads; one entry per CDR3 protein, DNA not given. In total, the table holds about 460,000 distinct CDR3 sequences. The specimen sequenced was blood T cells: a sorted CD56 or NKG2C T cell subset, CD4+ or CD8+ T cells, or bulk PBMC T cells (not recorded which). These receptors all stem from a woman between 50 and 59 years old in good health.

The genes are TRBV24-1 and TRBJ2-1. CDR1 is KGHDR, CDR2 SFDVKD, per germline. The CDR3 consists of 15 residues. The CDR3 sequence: CATSARRLSYNEQFF.

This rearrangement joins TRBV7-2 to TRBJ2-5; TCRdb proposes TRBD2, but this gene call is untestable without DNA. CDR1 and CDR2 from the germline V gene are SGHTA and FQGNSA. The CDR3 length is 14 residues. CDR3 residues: CASSLVGVVETQYF.

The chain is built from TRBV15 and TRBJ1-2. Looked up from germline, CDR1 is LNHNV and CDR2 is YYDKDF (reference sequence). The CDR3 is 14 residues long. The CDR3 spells CATSNSRANYGYTF.

The CDR3: CASSPDDIGSSYNEQFF. This rearrangement joins TRBV6-5 to TRBJ2-1. The germline V gene has CDR1 MNHEY and CDR2 SVGAGI. The CDR3 is 17 residues long.

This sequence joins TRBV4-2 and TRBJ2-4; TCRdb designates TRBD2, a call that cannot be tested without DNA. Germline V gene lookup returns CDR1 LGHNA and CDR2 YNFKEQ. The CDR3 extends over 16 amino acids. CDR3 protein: CASSQGGGGVKNIQYF.

The CDR3 here is CASSLVDRSPYSNQPQHF. The chain employs TRBV5-5 and TRBJ1-5; checking the TCRdb D call of TRBD1 is not possible without DNA. This CDR3 has 18 residues. The germline V gene has CDR1 SGHKS and CDR2 YYEKEE (reference sequence).

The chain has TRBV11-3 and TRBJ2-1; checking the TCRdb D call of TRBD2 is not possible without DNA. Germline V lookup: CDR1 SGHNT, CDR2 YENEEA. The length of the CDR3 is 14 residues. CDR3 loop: CASSLYPVSPEQFF. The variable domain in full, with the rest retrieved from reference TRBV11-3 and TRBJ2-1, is EAGVVQSPRYKIIEKKQPVAFWCNPISGHNTLYWYLQNLGQGPELLIRYENEEAVDDSQLPKDRFSAERLKGVDSTLKIQPAELGDSAVYLCASSLYPVSPEQFFGPGTRLTVL.

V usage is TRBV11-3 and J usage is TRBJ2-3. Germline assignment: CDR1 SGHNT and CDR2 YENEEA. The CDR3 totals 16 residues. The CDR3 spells CASSLEVMTSTDTQYF.